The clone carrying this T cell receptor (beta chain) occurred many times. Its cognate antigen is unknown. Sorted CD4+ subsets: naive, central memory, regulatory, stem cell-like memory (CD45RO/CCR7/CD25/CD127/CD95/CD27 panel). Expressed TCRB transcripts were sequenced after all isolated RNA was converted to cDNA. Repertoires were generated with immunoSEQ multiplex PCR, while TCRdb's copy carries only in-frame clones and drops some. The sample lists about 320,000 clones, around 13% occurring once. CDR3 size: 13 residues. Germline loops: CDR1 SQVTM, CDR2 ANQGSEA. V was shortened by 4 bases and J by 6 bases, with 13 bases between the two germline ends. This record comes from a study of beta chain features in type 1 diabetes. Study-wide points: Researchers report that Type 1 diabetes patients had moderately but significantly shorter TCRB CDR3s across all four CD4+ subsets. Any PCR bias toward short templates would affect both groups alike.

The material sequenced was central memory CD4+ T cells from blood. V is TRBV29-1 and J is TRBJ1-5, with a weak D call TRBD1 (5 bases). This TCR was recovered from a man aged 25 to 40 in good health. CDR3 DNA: TGCAGCGTTGCGGGGGATATGGGTCAGCCCCAGCATTTT. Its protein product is CSVAGDMGQPQHF. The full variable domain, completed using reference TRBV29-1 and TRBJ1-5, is SAVISQKPSRDICQRGTSLTIQCQVDSQVTMMFWYRQQPGQSLTLIATANQGSEATYESGFVIDKFPISRPNLTFSTLTVSNMSPEDSSIYLCSVAGDMGQPQHFGDGTRLSIL.